This TCR beta chain was observed in a study of T cell clonality in common variable immunodeficiency. Study outcomes and limitations: What drives increased CVID clonality needs T cell subpopulation sequencing. Shared TCRbeta clones were fewer between CVID subjects than controls. CVID subjects had higher TCRbeta clonality than healthy controls, most marked in about a third. Common variable immunodeficiency TCR beta sequences reportedly had fewer deletions and N-nucleotide insertions.

This clone was recorded at least ten times. As yet, its antigen is unknown. A clone one base away is much larger, so this may be a read error. The CDR3 end falls 3 residues outside the read, so it is completed with the germline J gene. CDR3 length: 15 residues. The V gene's germline CDR1 is SGHDT and CDR2 YYEEEE. With 5 bases clipped from V and 10 bases from J, the junction kept 10 bases outside the gene matches. Here immunoSEQ multiplex PCR was the method, and the copy in TCRdb shows in-frame clones only, minus some. Observed in the sample are tens of thousands of clones, none of them singletons. The sequenced material came from peripheral blood mononuclear cells. The source of this sequence is a human donor with common variable immunodeficiency. V is TRBV5-6 and J is TRBJ1-6; 9 positions match TRBD1. Partial CDR3 DNA: TGTGCCAGCAGTCCGGGACAGGGATTGAGGTCACCC. Residues: CASSPGQGLRSP. In full, the CDR3 reads CASSPGQGLRSPLHF.